This TCR beta chain was obtained from a study of kidney transplant recipient with SARS-CoV-2 infection. This CDR3 has 15 residues. Looked up from germline, CDR1 is LGHDT and CDR2 is YNNKEL (reference sequence). The junction had 12 bases not matched to a gene; V was cut back by 6 bases and J by 8 bases. This clonotype was picked up a small number of times. One entry per CDR3 protein, called by TCRdb with MiXCR from the reads. The sample has 250,000 or so distinct CDR3 sequences, about 30% seen once. The clonotype originates from a male patient in his 30s who had COVID-19 and was a kidney transplant recipient. A subset of T cells may come from the graft donor. The input for sequencing was a blood sample, taken at baseline and on day 111 from a kidney transplant recipient. This chain connects TRBV3-1 to TRBJ2-1, with 8 bases aligning to TRBD2. CDR3 sequence (DNA): TGTGCCAGCAGTCGACGGGAGGGCCTTTTGGATGAGCAGTTCTTC. This encodes CASSRREGLLDEQFF.